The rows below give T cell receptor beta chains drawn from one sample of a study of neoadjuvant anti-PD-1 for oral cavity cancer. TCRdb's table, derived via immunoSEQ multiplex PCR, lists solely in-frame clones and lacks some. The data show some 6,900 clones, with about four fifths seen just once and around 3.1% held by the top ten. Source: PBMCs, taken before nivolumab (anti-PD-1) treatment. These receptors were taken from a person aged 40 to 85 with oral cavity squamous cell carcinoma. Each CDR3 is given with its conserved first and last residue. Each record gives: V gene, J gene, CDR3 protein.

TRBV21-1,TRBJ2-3,CASSPQGRGSTDTQYF
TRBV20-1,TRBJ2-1,CSVMRGREQFF
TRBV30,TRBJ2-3,CAWSFQDRGGSDTQYF
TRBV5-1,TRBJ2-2,CASSPGQGTGELFF
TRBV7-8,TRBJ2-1,CASSFLSGSYNEQFF
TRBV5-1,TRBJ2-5,CASSSTSGGETQYF
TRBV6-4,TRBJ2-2,CASSEASTGELFF
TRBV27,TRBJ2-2,CASSSGAMHTGELFF
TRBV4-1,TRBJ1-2,CASSQTSYGYTF
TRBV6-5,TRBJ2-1,CASSYVQGGEQFF
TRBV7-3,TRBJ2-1,CASSLAGGFSYNEQFF
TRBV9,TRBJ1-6,CASSSAGGLTPLHF
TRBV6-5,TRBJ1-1,CASRWGGPNTEAFF
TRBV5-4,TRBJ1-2,CASSSGNLGQGYTF
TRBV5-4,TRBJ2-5,CASKGAYQETQYF
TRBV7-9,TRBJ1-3,CASSLDGRGDTIYF
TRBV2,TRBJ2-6,CASTADSLSGANVLTF
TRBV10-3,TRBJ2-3,CAINRGEIDTQYF
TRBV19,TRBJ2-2,CASSVENSGELFF
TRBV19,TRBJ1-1,CASSSYRGNTEAFF
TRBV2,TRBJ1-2,CATISPNYGYTF
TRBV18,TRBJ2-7,CASSPFDGPYEQYF
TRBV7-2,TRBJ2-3,CASSLDQGAITDTQYF